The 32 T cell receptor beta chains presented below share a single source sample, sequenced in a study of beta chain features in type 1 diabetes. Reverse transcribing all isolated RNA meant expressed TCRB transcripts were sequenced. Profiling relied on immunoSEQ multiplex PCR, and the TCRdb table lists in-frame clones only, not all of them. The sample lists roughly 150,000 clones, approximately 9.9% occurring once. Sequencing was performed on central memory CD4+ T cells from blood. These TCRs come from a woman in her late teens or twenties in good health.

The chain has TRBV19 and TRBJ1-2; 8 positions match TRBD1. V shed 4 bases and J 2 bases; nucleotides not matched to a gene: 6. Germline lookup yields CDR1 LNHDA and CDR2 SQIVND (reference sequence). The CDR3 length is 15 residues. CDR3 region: CASSTPTGANYGYTF. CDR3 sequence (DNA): TGTGCCAGTAGTACTCCGACAGGGGCAAACTATGGCTACACCTTC.

The CDR3 loop reads CASSLQTGTNEKLFF. Written as DNA, the CDR3 is TGTGCCAGCAGTCTCCAGACAGGAACTAATGAAAAACTGTTTTTT. The V gene is TRBV6-5, the J gene TRBJ1-4; D might be TRBD1 (6 bases). The germline V gene encodes CDR1 MNHEY and CDR2 SVGAGI. The V gene lost 5 bases and the J gene lost 1 base, with 11 bases spanning the gap. The CDR3 has 15 residues.

DNA of the CDR3: TGTGCCAGCAGCTTTTACGGGACACCTTATAGCAATCAGCCCCAGCATTTT. This encodes CASSFYGTPYSNQPQHF. The chain is built from TRBV7-2 and TRBJ1-5, with D possibly matching TRBD1 (6 bases). CDR1 is SGHTA, CDR2 FQGNSA, per germline. The CDR3 extends over 17 amino acids. Trimming took off 3 bases at V and 0 bases at J, with 15 bases between the two ends.

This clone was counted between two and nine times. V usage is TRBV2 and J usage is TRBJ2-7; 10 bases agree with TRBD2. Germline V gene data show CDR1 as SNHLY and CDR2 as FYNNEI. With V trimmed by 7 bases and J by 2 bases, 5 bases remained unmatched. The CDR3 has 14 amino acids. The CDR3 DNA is TGTGCCAGCACCCGGACTAGCGGTACCTACGAGCAGTACTTC. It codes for CASTRTSGTYEQYF.

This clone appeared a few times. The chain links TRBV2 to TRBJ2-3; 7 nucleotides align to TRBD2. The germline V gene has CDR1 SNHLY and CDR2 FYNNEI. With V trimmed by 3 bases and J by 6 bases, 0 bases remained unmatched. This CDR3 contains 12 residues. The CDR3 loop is CASSEGGDTQYF. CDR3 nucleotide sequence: TGTGCCAGCAGTGAGGGGGGGGATACGCAGTATTTT.

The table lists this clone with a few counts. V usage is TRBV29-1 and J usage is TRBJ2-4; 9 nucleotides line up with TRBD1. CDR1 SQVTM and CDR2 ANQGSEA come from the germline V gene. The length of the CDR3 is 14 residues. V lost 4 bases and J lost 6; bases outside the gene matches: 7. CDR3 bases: TGCAGCGTTGGAAGAGGGACAGGGTCAAACATTCAGTACTTC. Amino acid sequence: CSVGRGTGSNIQYF.

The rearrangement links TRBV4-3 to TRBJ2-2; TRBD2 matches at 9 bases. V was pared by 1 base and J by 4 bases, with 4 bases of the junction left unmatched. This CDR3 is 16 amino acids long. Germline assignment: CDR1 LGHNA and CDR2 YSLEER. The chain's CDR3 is CASSQVSGSGTGELFF. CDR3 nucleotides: TGCGCCAGCAGCCAAGTTAGCGGGAGTGGCACCGGGGAGCTGTTTTTT.

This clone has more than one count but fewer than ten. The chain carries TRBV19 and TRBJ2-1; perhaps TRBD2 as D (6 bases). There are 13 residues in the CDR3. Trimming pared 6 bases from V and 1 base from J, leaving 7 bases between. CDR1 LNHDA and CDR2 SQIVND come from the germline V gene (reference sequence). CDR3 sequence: CASRLASYNEQFF. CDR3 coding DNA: TGTGCCAGTAGGCTAGCGTCCTACAATGAGCAGTTCTTC.

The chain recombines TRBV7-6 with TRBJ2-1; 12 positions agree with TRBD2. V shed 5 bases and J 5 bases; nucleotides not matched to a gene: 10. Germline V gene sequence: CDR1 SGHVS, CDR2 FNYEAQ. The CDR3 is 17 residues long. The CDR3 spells CASSQLGASGRDNEQFF. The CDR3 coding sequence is TGTGCCAGCAGCCAACTTGGGGCTAGCGGGAGGGACAATGAGCAGTTCTTC.

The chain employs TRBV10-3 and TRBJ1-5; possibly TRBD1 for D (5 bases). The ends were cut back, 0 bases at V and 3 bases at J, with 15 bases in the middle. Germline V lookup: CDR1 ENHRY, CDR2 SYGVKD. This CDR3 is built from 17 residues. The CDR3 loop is CAISESRRGVDNQPQHF. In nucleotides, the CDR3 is TGTGCCATCAGTGAGTCGAGGAGGGGAGTAGACAATCAGCCCCAGCATTTT.

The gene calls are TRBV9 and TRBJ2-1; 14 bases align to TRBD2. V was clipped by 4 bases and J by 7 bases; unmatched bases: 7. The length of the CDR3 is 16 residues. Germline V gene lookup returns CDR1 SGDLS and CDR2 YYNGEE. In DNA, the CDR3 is TGTGCCAGCAGCTCGCGACTAGCGGGGGGGCTGAATGAGCAGTTCTTC. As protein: CASSSRLAGGLNEQFF.

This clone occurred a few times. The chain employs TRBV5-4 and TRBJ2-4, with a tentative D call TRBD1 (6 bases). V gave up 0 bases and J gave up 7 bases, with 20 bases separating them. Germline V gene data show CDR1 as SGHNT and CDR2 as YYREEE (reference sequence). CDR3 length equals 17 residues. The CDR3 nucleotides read TGTGCCAGCAGCTTGGCTCATTCAGGGGCGAGGGACAACATTCAGTACTTC. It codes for CASSLAHSGARDNIQYF.

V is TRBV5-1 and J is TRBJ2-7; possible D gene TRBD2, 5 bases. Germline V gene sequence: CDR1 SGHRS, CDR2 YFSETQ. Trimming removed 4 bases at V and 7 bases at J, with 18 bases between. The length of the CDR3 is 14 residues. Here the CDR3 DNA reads TGCGCCAGCAGCCCTGACGGGGTAGTAGGGGAGCAGTACTTC. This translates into CASSPDGVVGEQYF.

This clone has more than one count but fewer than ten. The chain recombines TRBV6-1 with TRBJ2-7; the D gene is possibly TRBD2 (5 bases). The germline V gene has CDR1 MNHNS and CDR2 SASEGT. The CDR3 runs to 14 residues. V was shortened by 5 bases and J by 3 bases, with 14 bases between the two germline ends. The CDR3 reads CASSRDPAGYEQYF. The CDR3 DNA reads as TGTGCCAGCAGTCGAGACCCGGCGGGCTACGAGCAGTACTTC.

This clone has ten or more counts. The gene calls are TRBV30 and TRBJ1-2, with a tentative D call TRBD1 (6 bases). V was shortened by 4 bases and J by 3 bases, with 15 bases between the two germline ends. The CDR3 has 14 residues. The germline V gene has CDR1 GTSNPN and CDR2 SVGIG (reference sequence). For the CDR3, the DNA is TGTGCCTGGAAGGAACAGGGTGGCGACTATGGCTACACCTTC. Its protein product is CAWKEQGGDYGYTF.

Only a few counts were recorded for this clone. CDR3: CASSSQGKQYF. For the CDR3, the DNA is TGTGCCAGCAGCTCCCAGGGGAAGCAGTACTTC. This chain uses TRBV11-2 with TRBJ2-7; TRBD1 might be the D (6 bases). From germline, CDR1 is SGHAT and CDR2 FQNNGV. V shed 4 bases and J shed 8 bases, with 9 bases lying between them. The CDR3 totals 11 residues.

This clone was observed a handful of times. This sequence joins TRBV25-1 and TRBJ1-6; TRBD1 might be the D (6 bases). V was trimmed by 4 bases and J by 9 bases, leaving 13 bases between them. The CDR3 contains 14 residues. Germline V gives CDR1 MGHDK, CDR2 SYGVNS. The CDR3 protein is CASSGSGTPSPLHF. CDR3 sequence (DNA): TGTGCCAGCAGTGGGTCCGGGACACCTTCACCCCTCCACTTT.

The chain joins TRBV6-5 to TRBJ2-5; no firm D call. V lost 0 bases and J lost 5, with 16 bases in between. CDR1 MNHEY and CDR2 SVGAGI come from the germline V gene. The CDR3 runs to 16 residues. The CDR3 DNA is TGTGCCAGCAGTTACTCTCCAAACGACCGGCGGGAGACCCAGTACTTC. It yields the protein CASSYSPNDRRETQYF.

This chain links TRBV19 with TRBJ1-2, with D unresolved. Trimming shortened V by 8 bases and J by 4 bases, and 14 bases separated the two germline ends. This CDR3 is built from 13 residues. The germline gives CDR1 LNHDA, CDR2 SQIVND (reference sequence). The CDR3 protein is CASLGQPIYGYTF. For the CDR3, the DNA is TGTGCCAGTCTTGGGCAACCAATCTATGGCTACACCTTC.

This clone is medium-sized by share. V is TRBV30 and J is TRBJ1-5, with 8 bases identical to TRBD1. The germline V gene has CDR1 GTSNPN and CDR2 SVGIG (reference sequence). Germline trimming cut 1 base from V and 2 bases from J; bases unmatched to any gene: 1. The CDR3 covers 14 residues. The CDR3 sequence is CAWSATGGNQPQHF. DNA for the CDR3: TGTGCCTGGAGTGCGACAGGGGGCAATCAGCCCCAGCATTTT.

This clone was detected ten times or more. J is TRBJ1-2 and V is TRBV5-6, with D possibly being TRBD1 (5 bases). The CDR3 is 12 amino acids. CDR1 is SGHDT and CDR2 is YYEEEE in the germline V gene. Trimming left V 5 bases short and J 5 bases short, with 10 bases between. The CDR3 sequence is CASSWGRYGYTF. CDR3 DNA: TGTGCCAGCAGTTGGGGGAGGTATGGCTACACCTTC.

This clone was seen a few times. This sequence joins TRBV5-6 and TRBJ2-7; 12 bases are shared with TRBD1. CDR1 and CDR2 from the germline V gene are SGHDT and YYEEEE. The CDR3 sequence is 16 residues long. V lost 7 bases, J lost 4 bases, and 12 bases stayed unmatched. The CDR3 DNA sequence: TGTGCCAGCCACCGGGACAGGGGGCGCATGGCTTACGAGCAGTACTTC. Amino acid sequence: CASHRDRGRMAYEQYF.

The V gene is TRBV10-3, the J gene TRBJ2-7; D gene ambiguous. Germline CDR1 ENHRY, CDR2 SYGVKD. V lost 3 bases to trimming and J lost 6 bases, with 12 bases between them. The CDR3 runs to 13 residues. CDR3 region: CAISDLKETEQYF. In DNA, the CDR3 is TGTGCCATCAGTGACCTGAAGGAGACCGAGCAGTACTTC.

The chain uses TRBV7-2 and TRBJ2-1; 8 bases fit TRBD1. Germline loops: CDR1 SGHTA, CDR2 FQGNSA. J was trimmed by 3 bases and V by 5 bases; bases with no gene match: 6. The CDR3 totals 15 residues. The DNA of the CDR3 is TGTGCCAGCAGCCCTCAGGGGGCGAACTACAATGAGCAGTTCTTC. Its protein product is CASSPQGANYNEQFF.

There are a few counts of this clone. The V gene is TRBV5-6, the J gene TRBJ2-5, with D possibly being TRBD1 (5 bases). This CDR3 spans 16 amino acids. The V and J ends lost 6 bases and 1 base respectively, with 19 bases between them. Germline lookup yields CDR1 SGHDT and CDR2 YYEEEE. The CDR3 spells CASNRLLDQGQETQYF. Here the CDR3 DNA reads TGTGCCAGCAACAGGCTCCTGGATCAGGGCCAAGAGACCCAGTACTTC.

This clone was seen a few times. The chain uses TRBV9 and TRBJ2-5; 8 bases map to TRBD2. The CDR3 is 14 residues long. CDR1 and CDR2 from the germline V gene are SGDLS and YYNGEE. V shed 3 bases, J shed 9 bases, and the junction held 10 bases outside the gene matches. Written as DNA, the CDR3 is TGTGCCAGCAGCGGAGGAGGTCTCGGGGGGGCCCAGTACTTC. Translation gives CASSGGGLGGAQYF. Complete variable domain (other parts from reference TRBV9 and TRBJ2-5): DSGVTQTPKHLITATGQRVTLRCSPRSGDLSVYWYQQSLDQGLQFLIQYYNGEERAKGNILERFSAQQFPDLHSELNLSSLELGDSALYFCASSGGGLGGAQYFGPGTRLLVL.

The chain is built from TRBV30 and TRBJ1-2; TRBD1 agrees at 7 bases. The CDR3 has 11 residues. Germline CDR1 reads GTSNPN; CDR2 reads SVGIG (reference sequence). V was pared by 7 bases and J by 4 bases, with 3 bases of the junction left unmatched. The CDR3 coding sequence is TGTGCCTACGGGACAGTCTATGGCTACACCTTC. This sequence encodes CAYGTVYGYTF.

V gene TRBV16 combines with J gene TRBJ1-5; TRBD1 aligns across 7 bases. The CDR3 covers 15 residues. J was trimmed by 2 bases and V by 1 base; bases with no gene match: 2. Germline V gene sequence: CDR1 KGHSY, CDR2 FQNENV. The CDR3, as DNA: TGTGCCAGCAGCCAATTTCAGGGGGGCAATCAGCCCCAGCATTTT. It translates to CASSQFQGGNQPQHF.

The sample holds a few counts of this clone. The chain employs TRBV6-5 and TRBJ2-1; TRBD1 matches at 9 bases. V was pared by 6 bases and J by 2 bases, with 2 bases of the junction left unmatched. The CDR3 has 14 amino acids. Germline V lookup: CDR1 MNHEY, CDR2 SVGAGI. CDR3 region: CASRRQGAYNEQFF. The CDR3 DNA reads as TGTGCCAGCAGGAGACAGGGGGCCTACAATGAGCAGTTCTTC.

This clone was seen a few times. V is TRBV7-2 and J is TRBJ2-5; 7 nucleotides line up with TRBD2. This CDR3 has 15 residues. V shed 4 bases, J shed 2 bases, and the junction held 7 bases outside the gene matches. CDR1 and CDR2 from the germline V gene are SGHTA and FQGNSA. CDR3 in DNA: TGTGCCAGCAGCTCCAGGACTAGTTGGCAAGAGACCCAGTACTTC. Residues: CASSSRTSWQETQYF.

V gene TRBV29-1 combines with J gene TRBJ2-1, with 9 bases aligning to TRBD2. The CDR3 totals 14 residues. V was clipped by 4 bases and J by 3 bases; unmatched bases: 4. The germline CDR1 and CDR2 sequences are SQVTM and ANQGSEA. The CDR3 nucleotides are TGCAGCGTTGGTGGCGGGGGGGTCTACAATGAGCAGTTCTTC. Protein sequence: CSVGGGGVYNEQFF.

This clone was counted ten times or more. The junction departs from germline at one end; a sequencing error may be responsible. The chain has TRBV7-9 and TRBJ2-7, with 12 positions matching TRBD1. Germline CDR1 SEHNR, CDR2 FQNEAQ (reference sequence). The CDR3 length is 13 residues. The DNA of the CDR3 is TGTGCCAGCAGCCTAGGGACAGGGGGCGCGGATGACTTC. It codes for CASSLGTGGADDF. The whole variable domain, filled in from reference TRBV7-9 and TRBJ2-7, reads DTGVSQNPRHKITKRGQNVTFRCDPISEHNRLYWYRQTLGQGPEFLTYFQNEAQLEKSRLLSDRFSAERPKGSFSTLEIQRTEQGDSAMYLCASSLGTGGADDFGPGTRLTVT.